Listed here is a single T cell receptor beta chain. Its matching antigen is unknown. No treatment had been given to any patient before thyroid surgery. This specimen belongs to a study of metastatic and nonmetastatic thyroid tumors. Study findings and constraints: For both blood and tumor, malignant thyroid tumors reportedly showed significantly higher TCR beta diversity than benign nodules did.

TCRdb ran MiXCR on the PCR reads. Among about 18,000 clones listed, 34% were seen once. Sequencing was carried out using tumor tissue. The sequence came from a female donor with papillary thyroid cancer or a benign thyroid nodule (not recorded which). Some clones in this sample may be carry-over from other donors' samples.

This CDR3 reads CSASFFVGGLWEQYF. CDR3 in DNA: TGCAGTGCTAGTTTCTTTGTGGGGGGGCTATGGGAGCAGTACTTC. The rearrangement links TRBV20-1 to TRBJ2-7; TRBD2 might be the D (7 bases). Looked up from germline, CDR1 is DFQATT and CDR2 is SNEGSKA (reference sequence). The CDR3 is made up of 15 amino acids. The V end lost 3 bases, the J end lost 7 bases, and 22 bases lay between the germline ends.